This T cell receptor beta chain was observed in a study of blood T cell repertoires in COVID-19. Study-wide background: Some COVID-19 samples were acute and others convalescent; all came from the United States, Italy and Spain. Nucleic acid was either cDNA or gDNA, and it came from T cells, B-cell-depleted T cells, or PBMCs.

This CDR3 has 16 amino acids. The V gene's germline CDR1 is SGHNT and CDR2 YYREEE (reference sequence). V gave up 4 bases and J gave up 7 bases; unmatched junction bases: 12. Methods used by the authors: It was from reference gene primer amplification that nucleated cell counts were estimated. Libraries were prepared by immunoSEQ multiplex PCR; TCRdb keeps only in-frame clonotypes and omits some of them. D and trimming come from the DNA, and the V and J calls and clone size come from that table. The sample yields under 250,000 clones, roughly 80% seen once. This TCR was sampled from a woman aged 18-29 years with acute or convalescent COVID-19. V is TRBV5-4 and J is TRBJ2-1; TRBD2 matches at 9 bases. The sample taken for sequencing was peripheral blood. CDR3 loop: CASSPRVAGERNEQFF. The CDR3 DNA reads as TGTGCCAGCAGCCCTAGGGTAGCGGGAGAAAGGAATGAGCAGTTCTTC.